This T cell receptor beta chain was retrieved from a study of blood T cells in healthy people across ages. V dropped 1 base and J dropped 1 base, with 16 bases sitting between them. Germline V gene data show CDR1 as SEHNR and CDR2 as FQNEAQ (reference sequence). This CDR3 has 17 residues. With a J-beta primer mix and a sample-barcoded 5' primer, a second PCR ran about 7 to 11 cycles. TCRdb re-called the 5' RACE reads with MiXCR, one entry per CDR3 protein. The sample lists around 800,000 distinct CDR3 sequences, roughly 25% occurring once. In addition, the sample was reused for a study of T cells of mothers and their children. According to that study: Persistent microchimeric T cell clones were sought, and none were detected.

The chain is built from TRBV7-9 and TRBJ1-1, with a tentative D call TRBD1 (5 bases). The sequencing sample was made of blood. The receptor was derived from a boy younger than 18 in good health. DNA of the CDR3: TGTGCCAGCAGCTTAGGGGCAGGGACCAGCTCGAACACTGAAGCTTTCTTT. Protein sequence: CASSLGAGTSSNTEAFF.